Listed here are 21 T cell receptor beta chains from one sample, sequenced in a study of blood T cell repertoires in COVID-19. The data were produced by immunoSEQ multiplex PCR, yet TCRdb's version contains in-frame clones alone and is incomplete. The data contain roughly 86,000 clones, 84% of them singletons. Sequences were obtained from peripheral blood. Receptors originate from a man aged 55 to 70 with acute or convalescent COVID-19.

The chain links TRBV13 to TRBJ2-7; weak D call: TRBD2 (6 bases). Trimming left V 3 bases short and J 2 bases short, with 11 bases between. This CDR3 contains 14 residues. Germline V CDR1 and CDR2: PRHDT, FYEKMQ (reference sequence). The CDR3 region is CASSFPGGAYEQYF. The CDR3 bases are TGTGCCAGCAGCTTCCCCGGAGGGGCCTACGAGCAGTACTTC.

CDR3 sequence: CASSEDRGDEKLFF. DNA for the CDR3: TGTGCCAGCAGCGAGGACAGGGGCGACGAAAAACTGTTTTTT. The genes are TRBV25-1 and TRBJ1-4; 9 nucleotides agree with TRBD1. The germline CDR1 and CDR2 sequences are MGHDK and SYGVNS. The ends lost 6 bases at V and 8 bases at J; junction bases unmatched: 7. The CDR3 loop spans 14 amino acids.

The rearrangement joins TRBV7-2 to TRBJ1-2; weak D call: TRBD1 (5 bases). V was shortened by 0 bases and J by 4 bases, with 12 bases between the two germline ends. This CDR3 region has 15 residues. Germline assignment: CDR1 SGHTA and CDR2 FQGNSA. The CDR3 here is CASSLAGEGPYGYTF. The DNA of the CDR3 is TGTGCCAGCAGCTTAGCGGGGGAGGGCCCCTATGGCTACACCTTC.

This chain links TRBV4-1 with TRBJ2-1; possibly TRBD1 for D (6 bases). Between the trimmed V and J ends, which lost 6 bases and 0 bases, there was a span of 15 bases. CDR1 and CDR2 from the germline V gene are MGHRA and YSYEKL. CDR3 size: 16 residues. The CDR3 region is CASRSIGGVSYNEQFF. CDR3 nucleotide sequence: TGCGCCAGCAGATCTATTGGGGGCGTCTCCTACAATGAGCAGTTCTTC.

In nucleotides, the CDR3 is TGTGCCACCAGTGATTTTGGAGGTAAAGCTTTCTTT. It specifies CATSDFGGKAFF. V and J are TRBV24-1 and TRBJ1-1, with D hard to call. The CDR3 runs 12 residues. V dropped 1 base and J dropped 9 bases, with 8 bases sitting between them. Germline CDR1 KGHDR, CDR2 SFDVKD.

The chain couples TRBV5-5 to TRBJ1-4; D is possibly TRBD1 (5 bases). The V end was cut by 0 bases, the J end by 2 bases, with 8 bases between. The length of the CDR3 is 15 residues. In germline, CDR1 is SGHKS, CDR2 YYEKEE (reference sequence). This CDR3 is CASSLEGATNEKLFF. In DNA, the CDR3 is TGTGCCAGCAGCTTGGAAGGGGCGACTAATGAAAAACTGTTTTTT. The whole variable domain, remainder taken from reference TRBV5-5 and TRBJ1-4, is DAGVTQSPTHLIKTRGQQVTLRCSPISGHKSVSWYQQVLGQGPQFIFQYYEKEERGRGNFPDRFSARQFPNYSSELNVNALLLGDSALYLCASSLEGATNEKLFFGSGTQLSVL.

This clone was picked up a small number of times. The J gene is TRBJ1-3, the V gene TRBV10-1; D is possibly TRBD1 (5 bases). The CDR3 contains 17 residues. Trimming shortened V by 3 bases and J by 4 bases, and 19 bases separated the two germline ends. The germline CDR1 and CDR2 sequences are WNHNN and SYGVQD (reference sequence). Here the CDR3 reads CASSEDSRAVLGNTIYF. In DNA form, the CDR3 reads TGCGCCAGCAGTGAAGATAGCAGGGCTGTACTAGGAAACACCATATATTTT.

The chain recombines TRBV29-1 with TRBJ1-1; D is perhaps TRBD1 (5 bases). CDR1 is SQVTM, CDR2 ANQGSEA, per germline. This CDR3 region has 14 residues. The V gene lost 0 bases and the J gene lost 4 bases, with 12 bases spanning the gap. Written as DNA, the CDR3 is TGCAGCGTTGAAGATGAGGCAGGGCCCACTGAAGCTTTCTTT. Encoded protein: CSVEDEAGPTEAFF.

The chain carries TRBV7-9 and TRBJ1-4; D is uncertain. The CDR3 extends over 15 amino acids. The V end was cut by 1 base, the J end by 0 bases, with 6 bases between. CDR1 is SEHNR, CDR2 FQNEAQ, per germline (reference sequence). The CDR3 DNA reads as TGTGCCAGCAGCTTAGTTCCCTCAACTAATGAAAAACTGTTTTTT. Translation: CASSLVPSTNEKLFF.

The CDR3 bases are TGTGCCAGCAGCTTAGAATCCGGGACAGGGGCTTACAATGAGCAGTTCTTC. Its protein is CASSLESGTGAYNEQFF. The gene calls are TRBV7-8 and TRBJ2-1; 10 bases agree with TRBD1. This CDR3 has 17 amino acids. J gave up 4 bases and V 1 base, and 7 bases lay outside the gene matches. CDR1 is SGHVS, CDR2 FQNEAQ, per germline. Together with reference TRBV7-8 and TRBJ2-1, the CDR3 gives the full variable domain: GAGVSQSPRYKVAKRGQDVALRCDPISGHVSLFWYQQALGQGPEFLTYFQNEAQLDKSGLPSDRFFAERPEGSVSTLKIQRTQQEDSAVYLCASSLESGTGAYNEQFFGPGTRLTVL.

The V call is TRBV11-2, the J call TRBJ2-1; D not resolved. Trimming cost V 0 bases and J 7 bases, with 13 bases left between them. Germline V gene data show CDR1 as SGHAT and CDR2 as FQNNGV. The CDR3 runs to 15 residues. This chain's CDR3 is CASSLDDGYYNEQFF. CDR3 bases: TGTGCCAGCAGCTTAGATGACGGTTACTATAATGAGCAGTTCTTC.

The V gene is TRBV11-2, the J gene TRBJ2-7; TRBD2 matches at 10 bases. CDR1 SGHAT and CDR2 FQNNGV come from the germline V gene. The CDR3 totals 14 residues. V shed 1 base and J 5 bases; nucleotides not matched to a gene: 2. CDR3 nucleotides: TGTGCCAGCAGCTTAGGGACTAGCGGCCACGAGCAGTACTTC. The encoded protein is CASSLGTSGHEQYF.

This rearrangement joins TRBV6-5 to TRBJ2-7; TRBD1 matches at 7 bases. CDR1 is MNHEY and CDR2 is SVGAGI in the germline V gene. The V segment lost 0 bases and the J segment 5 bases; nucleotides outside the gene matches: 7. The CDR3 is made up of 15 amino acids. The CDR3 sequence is CASSYSPDRVDEQYF. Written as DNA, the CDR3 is TGTGCCAGCAGTTACTCACCCGACAGGGTCGACGAGCAGTACTTC.

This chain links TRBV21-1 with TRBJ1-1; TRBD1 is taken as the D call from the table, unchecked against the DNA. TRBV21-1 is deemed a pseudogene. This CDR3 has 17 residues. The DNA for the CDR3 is TGTGCCAGCAGCAGTATCGGGACAGACCCAATTCGTACTGAAGCTTTCTTT. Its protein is CASSSIGTDPIRTEAFF.

Here the CDR3 DNA reads TGTGCCAGCAGCCTAGTTCAGGGACAGGGGAACACTGAAGCTTTCTTT. Encoded protein: CASSLVQGQGNTEAFF. The V and J genes are TRBV3-1 (or the pseudogene TRBV3-2) and TRBJ1-1, with 9 nucleotides matching TRBD1. This CDR3 region has 16 residues. Per germline, CDR1 LGHDT and CDR2 YNNKEL (reference sequence). Losses at the gene ends were 4 bases for V and 1 base for J; bases not matched to a gene: 7.

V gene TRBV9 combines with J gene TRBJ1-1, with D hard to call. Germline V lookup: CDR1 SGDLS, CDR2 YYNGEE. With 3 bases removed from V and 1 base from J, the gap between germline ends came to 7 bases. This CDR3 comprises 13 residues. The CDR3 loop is CASSAYTNTEAFF. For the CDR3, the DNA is TGTGCCAGCAGCGCGTACACGAACACTGAAGCTTTCTTT.

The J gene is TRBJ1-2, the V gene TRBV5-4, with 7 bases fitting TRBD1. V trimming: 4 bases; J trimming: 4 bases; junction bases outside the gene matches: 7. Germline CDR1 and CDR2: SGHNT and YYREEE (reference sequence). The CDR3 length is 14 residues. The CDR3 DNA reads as TGTGCCAGCAGCCTGAAGGGGGCAGGCTATGGCTACACCTTC. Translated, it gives CASSLKGAGYGYTF.

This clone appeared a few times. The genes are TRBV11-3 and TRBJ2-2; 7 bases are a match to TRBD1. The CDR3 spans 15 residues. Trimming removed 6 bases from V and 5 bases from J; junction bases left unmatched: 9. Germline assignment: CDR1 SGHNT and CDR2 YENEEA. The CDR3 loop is CASSPAGTETGELFF. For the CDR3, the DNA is TGTGCCAGCAGTCCCGCCGGGACAGAGACCGGGGAGCTGTTTTTT.

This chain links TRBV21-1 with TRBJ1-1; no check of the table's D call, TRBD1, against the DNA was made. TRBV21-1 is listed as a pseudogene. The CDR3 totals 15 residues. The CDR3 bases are TGTGCCAGCAGCAAAGAGGGGACAGGGTGGCCTGAAGCTTTCTTT. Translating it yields CASSKEGTGWPEAFF.

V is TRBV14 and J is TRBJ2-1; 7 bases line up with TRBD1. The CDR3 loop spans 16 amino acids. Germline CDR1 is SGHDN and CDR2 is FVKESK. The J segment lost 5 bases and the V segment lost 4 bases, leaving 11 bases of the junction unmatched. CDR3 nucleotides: TGTGCCAGCAGCCGGATTTCCGGGACAGAGAACAATGAGCAGTTCTTC. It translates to CASSRISGTENNEQFF.

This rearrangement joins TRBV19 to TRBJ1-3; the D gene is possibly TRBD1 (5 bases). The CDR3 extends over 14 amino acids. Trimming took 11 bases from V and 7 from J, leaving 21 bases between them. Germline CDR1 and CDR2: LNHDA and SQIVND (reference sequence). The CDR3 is CAVWDGGLRNTIYF. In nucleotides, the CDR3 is TGTGCCGTTTGGGACGGGGGTCTGCGGAACACCATATATTTT.